This T cell receptor beta chain stems from a study of lymphopenia after photon versus proton radiotherapy. The CDR3 extends over 15 amino acids. Looked up from germline, CDR1 is SGHRS and CDR2 is YFSETQ. Trimming took off 1 base at V and 0 bases at J, with 8 bases between the two ends. Generated by immunoSEQ multiplex PCR, the TCRdb table keeps only in-frame clones and is missing some. The table has about 45,000 clones, 85% to 90% seen once; the top ten hold around 2.2%. The chain is built from TRBV5-1 and TRBJ1-3; no firm D call. The material was peripheral blood, obtained from a patient treated with photon-based radiotherapy. The receptor was derived from a man aged 35 to 55 with gastric cancer. CDR3 residues: CASSLTVTSGNTIYF. The CDR3 DNA reads as TGCGCCAGCAGCTTGACAGTTACCTCTGGAAACACCATATATTTT. Full variable domain (outside the CDR3, taken from reference TRBV5-1 and TRBJ1-3): KAGVTQTPRYLIKTRGQQVTLSCSPISGHRSVSWYQQTPGQGLQFLFEYFSETQRNKGNFPGRFSGRQFSNSRSEMNVSTLELGDSALYLCASSLTVTSGNTIYFGEGSWLTVV.